This T cell receptor beta chain was sequenced during a study of tumor-infiltrating lymphocytes in primary liver carcinoma. A constant-region primer served to make TCR beta cDNA from around 540 ng total RNA. Construction of TCR beta libraries relied on three successive nested multiplex PCR rounds employing slightly modified ARM-PCR. Each of the first two PCR rounds ran nine to ten cycles with TRBV1-TRBV30 forward and C-beta reverse primers. TCRdb passed the multiplex PCR reads through MiXCR, listing each CDR3 protein once. The data hold about 310,000 distinct CDR3 sequences, with approximately 58% observed a single time. As concerns this clonotype: A much larger clone differs from this one at a single base, so this may be a read error.

The length of the CDR3 is 13 residues. In addition to blood RNA drawn from unsorted whole blood, germline DNA was extracted. Sequencing input: peripheral blood. The sequence was obtained from a woman aged 30 to 39 with primary liver carcinoma and hepatitis B virus infection. This sequence joins TRBV12-3 or TRBV12-4 and TRBJ1-5; no firm D call. The CDR3 coding sequence is TGTGCCAACAGTTTTTCAGGCAATCAGCCCCAGCATTTT. Translated, it gives CANSFSGNQPQHF.